What follows are 5 T cell receptor delta chains derived from one specimen sequenced in a study of human gamma delta and Vdelta1 T cells. TCRdb used CATT to re-call clones from the PCR reads. The sample records several thousand delta-chain clones, approximately 40% being singletons. For these TCRs, the target antigens are not known. Sequencing used Vdelta1 gamma-delta T cells from blood grown in culture (DOT cells). The receptors come from a human donor in good health.

This chain connects TRDV1 to TRDJ1; 8 bases agree with TRDD3. V lost 0 bases, J lost 2 bases, and 23 bases stayed unmatched. This CDR3 comprises 22 residues. CDR1 is TSWWSYY and CDR2 is QGS in the germline V gene. The CDR3 DNA reads TGTGCTCTTGGGGAACTCAGGATCGCTACTGGGGGCCGGTGGGTTGATACCGATAAACTCATCTTT. This encodes CALGELRIATGGRWVDTDKLIF.

In regard to this clone: A junction boundary mismatches the germline segment, possibly from a read error. At the DNA level, this CDR3 is encoded by other sequences in the same sample as well. The V gene is TRDV1, the J gene TRDJ1; 8 bases agree with TRDD3. From germline, CDR1 is TSWWSYY and CDR2 QGS. The CDR3 contains 22 residues. CDR3 loop: CALGEPISTGSYWGYSRHKLIF. CDR3 DNA: TGCGCTCTTGGGGAACCAATATCTACAGGGTCCTACTGGGGATACAGTCGGCATAAACTCATCTTT.

This clone was observed a handful of times. The rearrangement links TRDV1 to TRDJ1; 8 positions match TRDD3. Looked up from germline, CDR1 is TSWWSYY and CDR2 is QGS. This CDR3 is built from 17 residues. Unmatched junction bases numbered 13, after V lost 7 bases and J lost 0 bases. Here the CDR3 DNA reads TGTGCTCTTGAGATCCTACTGGGGGGCCGGTACACCGATAAACTCATCTTT. Its protein product is CALEILLGGRYTDKLIF.

J is TRDJ1 and V is TRDV1, with 9 bases fitting TRDD2. The CDR3 contains 20 residues. Germline V gene lookup returns CDR1 TSWWSYY and CDR2 QGS. The V gene end was trimmed by 0 bases and the J gene end by 0 bases; junction bases not matched to a gene: 14. The CDR3 bases are TGTGCTCTTGGGGAACTAGGGCCTTCCTACGGAGTACCACACACCGATAAACTCATCTTT. It codes for CALGELGPSYGVPHTDKLIF.

By share, this clone ranks as medium-sized. V and J are TRDV1 and TRDJ1; D is perhaps TRDD3 (6 bases). V lost 0 bases, J lost 0 bases, and 20 bases lay in between. The germline gives CDR1 TSWWSYY, CDR2 QGS. The length of the CDR3 is 19 residues. CDR3 DNA sequence: TGTGCTCTTGGGGAACTCCTCTACGTCGGGGATGAGTACACCGATAAACTCATCTTT. This gives the protein CALGELLYVGDEYTDKLIF.